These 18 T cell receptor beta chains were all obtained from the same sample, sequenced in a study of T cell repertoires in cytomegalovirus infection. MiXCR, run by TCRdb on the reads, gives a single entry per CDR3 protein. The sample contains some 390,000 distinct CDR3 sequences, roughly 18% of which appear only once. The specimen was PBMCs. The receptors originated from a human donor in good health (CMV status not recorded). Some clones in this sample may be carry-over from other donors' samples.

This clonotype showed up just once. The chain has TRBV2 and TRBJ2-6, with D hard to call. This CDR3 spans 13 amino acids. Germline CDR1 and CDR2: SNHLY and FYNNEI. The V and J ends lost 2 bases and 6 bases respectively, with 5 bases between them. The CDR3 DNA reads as TGTGCCAGCAGTGAATTATTGGCCAACGTCCTGACTTTC. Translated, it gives CASSELLANVLTF.

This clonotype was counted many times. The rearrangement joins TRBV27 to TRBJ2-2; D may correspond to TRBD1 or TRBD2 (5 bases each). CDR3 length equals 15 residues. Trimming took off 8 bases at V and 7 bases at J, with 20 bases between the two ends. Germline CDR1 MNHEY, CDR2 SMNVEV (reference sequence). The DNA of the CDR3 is TGTGCCAGCTCGGCAAAGGGGAGATATATCGGGGAGCTGTTTTTT. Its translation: CASSAKGRYIGELFF.

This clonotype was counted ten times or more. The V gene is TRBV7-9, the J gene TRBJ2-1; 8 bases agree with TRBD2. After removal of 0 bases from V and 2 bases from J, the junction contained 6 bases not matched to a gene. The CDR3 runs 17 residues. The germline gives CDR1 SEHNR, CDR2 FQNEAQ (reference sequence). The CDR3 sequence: CASSLASGTSAYNEQFF. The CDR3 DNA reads TGTGCCAGCAGCTTAGCTAGCGGGACCTCCGCCTACAATGAGCAGTTCTTC.

The CDR3 nucleotides read TGCAGTGCTAGAGAGAGAACTAGCGGCCAAGAGACCCAGTACTTC. It yields the protein CSARERTSGQETQYF. This chain links TRBV20-1 with TRBJ2-5; TRBD2 matches 8 bases. The length of the CDR3 is 15 residues. The V gene end was trimmed by 0 bases and the J gene end by 1 base; junction bases not matched to a gene: 4. Germline V lookup: CDR1 DFQATT, CDR2 SNEGSKA (reference sequence).

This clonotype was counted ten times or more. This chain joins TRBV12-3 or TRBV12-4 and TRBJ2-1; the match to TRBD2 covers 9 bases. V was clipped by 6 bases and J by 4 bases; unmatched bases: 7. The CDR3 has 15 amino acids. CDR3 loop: CASRPGTSRYNEQFF. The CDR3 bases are TGTGCCAGCAGACCCGGGACTAGCAGGTACAATGAGCAGTTCTTC.

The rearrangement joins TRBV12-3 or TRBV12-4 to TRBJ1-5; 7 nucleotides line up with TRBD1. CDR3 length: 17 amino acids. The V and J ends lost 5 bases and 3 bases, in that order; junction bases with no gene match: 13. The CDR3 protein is CASSAARGQTFNQPQHF. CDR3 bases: TGTGCCAGCAGTGCAGCCCGGGGACAGACGTTCAATCAGCCCCAGCATTTT.

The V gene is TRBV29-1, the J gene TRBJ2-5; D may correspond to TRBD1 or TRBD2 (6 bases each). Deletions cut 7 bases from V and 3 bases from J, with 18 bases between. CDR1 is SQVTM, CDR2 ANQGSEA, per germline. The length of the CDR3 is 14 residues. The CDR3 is CSAPRGAGEETQYF. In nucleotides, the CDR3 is TGCAGCGCCCCAAGGGGGGCCGGGGAAGAGACCCAGTACTTC.

The CDR3 DNA is TGCGCCAGCAGCCAAGATGCCCGGGTCACCGGGGAGCTGTTTTTT. Residues: CASSQDARVTGELFF. The chain joins TRBV4-1 to TRBJ2-2; D gene ambiguous. CDR1 and CDR2 (germline): MGHRA, YSYEKL. V was pared by 0 bases and J by 4 bases, with 9 bases between. The length of the CDR3 is 15 residues.

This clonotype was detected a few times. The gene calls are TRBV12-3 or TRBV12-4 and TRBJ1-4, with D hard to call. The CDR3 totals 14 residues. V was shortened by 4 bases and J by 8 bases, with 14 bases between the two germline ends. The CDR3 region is CASSSAAPVEKLFF. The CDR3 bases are TGTGCCAGCAGTTCAGCAGCTCCGGTGGAAAAACTGTTTTTT.

The CDR3 is CASSYSAGDQPQHF. The CDR3 nucleotides read TGTGCCAGCAGTTACTCTGCAGGGGATCAGCCCCAGCATTTT. The rearrangement uses TRBV6-2 or TRBV6-3 and TRBJ1-5; TRBD1 might be the D (6 bases). Between the trimmed V and J ends, which lost 0 bases and 5 bases, there was a span of 8 bases. CDR1 is MNHEY, CDR2 SVGEGT, per germline. This CDR3 has 14 residues.

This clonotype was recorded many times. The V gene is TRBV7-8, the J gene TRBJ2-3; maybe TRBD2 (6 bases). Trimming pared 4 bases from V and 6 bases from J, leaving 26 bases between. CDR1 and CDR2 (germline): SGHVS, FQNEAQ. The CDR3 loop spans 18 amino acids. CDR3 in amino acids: CASSSLMGGAGRNDTQYF. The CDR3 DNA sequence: TGTGCCAGCAGCTCCCTGATGGGCGGCGCGGGGAGGAACGATACGCAGTATTTT. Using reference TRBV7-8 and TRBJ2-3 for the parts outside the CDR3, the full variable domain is GAGVSQSPRYKVAKRGQDVALRCDPISGHVSLFWYQQALGQGPEFLTYFQNEAQLDKSGLPSDRFFAERPEGSVSTLKIQRTQQEDSAVYLCASSSLMGGAGRNDTQYFGPGTRLTVL.

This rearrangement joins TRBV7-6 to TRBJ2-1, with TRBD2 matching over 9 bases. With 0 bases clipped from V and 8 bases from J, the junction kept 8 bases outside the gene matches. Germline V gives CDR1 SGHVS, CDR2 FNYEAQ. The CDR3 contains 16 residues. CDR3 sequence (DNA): TGTGCCAGCAGCTTAGCTAGCGGGAGCATATTCGATGAGCAGTTCTTC. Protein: CASSLASGSIFDEQFF.

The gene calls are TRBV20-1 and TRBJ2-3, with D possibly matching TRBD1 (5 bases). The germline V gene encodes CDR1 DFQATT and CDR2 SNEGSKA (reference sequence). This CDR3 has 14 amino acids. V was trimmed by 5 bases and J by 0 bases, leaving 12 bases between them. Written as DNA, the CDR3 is TGCAGTGCTTATAGGGGTGGGAGCACAGATACGCAGTATTTT. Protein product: CSAYRGGSTDTQYF.

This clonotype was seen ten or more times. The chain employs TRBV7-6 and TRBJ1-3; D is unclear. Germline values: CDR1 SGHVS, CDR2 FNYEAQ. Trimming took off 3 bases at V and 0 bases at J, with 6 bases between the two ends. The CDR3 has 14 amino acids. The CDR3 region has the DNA TGTGCCAGCAGCTTTAGGAGCTCTGGAAACACCATATATTTT. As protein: CASSFRSSGNTIYF. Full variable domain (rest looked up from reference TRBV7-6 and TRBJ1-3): GAGVSQSPRYKVTKRGQDVALRCDPISGHVSLYWYRQALGQGPEFLTYFNYEAQQDKSGLPNDRFSAERPEGSISTLTIQRTEQRDSAMYRCASSFRSSGNTIYFGEGSWLTVV.

In DNA form, the CDR3 reads TGCGCCAGCAGGCGCGGGACTAGCGGAACCTACGAGCAGTACTTC. Residues: CASRRGTSGTYEQYF. The chain combines TRBV5-1 with TRBJ2-7; 11 bases agree with TRBD2. CDR3 length: 15 amino acids. The germline V gene has CDR1 SGHRS and CDR2 YFSETQ. Losses at the gene ends were 5 bases for V and 2 bases for J; bases not matched to a gene: 6. Using reference TRBV5-1 and TRBJ2-7 for the parts outside the CDR3, the full variable domain is KAGVTQTPRYLIKTRGQQVTLSCSPISGHRSVSWYQQTPGQGLQFLFEYFSETQRNKGNFPGRFSGRQFSNSRSEMNVSTLELGDSALYLCASRRGTSGTYEQYFGPGTRLTVT.

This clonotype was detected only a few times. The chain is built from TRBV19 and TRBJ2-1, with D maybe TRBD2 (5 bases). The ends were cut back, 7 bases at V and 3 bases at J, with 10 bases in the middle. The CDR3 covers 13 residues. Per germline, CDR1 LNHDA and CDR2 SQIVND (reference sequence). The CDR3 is CASISELYNEQFF. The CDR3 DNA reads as TGTGCCAGTATTAGCGAACTCTACAATGAGCAGTTCTTC.

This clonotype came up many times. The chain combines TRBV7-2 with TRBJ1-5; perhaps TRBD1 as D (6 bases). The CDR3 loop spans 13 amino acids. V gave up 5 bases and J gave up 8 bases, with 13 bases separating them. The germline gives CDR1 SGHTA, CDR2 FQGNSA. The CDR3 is CASSPDRREPQHF. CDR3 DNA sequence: TGTGCCAGCAGCCCGGACAGAAGGGAGCCCCAGCATTTT.

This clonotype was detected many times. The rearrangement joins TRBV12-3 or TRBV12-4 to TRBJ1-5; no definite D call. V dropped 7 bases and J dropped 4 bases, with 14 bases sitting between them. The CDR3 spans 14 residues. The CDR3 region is CASTNPALNQPQHF. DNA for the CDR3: TGTGCCAGCACCAACCCTGCGCTTAATCAGCCCCAGCATTTT.